Listed here is a single T cell receptor (beta chain). These data are taken from a study of breast tumors, draining lymph nodes, adjacent tissues. The V gene lost 6 bases and the J gene lost 7 bases, with 15 bases spanning the gap. This CDR3 is built from 14 residues. Samples came from axillary lymph nodes draining the breast cancer. TCRdb fed the multiplex PCR reads into MiXCR, producing one record per CDR3 protein. The sample has 150,000 to 200,000 distinct CDR3 sequences, about 30% seen once. The source is a female donor with breast cancer. Some clones in this sample may be carry-over from other donors' samples. Sequenced material: axillary lymph node tissue. The chain is built from TRBV12-3 or TRBV12-4 and TRBJ1-4; D is perhaps TRBD1 (6 bases). CDR3 sequence (DNA): TGTGCCAGCAGCCGTAGGCAGGGGATTGAAAAACTGTTTTTT. It is translated as CASSRRQGIEKLFF.